The 14 T cell receptor beta chains listed next were all sequenced from one sample in a study of cytomegalovirus exposure and HLA in healthy donors. Use of 60 Vbeta and 13 Jbeta primers characterized the PCR. Repertoires were generated with immunoSEQ multiplex PCR, while TCRdb's copy carries only in-frame clones and drops some. The sample carries under 150,000 clones, about 80% recorded once. Sequenced material: PBMCs. The receptor source for this set is a male donor in good health and CMV-seropositive.

V is TRBV27 and J is TRBJ2-1; TRBD2 aligns across 7 bases. The ends lost 5 bases at V and 6 bases at J; junction bases unmatched: 10. This CDR3 is 15 amino acids long. Germline CDR1 reads MNHEY; CDR2 reads SMNVEV (reference sequence). CDR3 loop: CASSRARERFNEQFF. The CDR3 region has the DNA TGTGCCAGCAGTAGGGCGCGGGAGAGGTTCAATGAGCAGTTCTTC.

This clone was seen a single time. This rearrangement joins TRBV5-6 to TRBJ2-7; 10 nucleotides agree with TRBD1. Trimming took 4 bases from V and 6 from J; bases not matched to a gene: 10. In germline, CDR1 is SGHDT, CDR2 YYEEEE. CDR3 length: 15 amino acids. The CDR3 sequence: CASSAFGTGVFEQYF. The CDR3 DNA reads as TGTGCCAGCAGCGCGTTTGGGACAGGGGTGTTCGAGCAGTACTTC.

In regard to this clone: Relative to the germline gene, one junction end is altered; a read error may explain this. The V and J genes are TRBV7-9 and TRBJ1-1; D remains ambiguous. The CDR3 spans 13 residues. CDR1 is SEHNR, CDR2 FQNEAQ, per germline (reference sequence). The CDR3 DNA reads as TGTTCCAGCATAATCCTTGTGAACACTGAAGCTTTCTTT. It translates to CSSIILVNTEAFF.

The chain combines TRBV5-8 with TRBJ2-7; TRBD2 matches at 8 bases. The CDR3 extends over 14 amino acids. CDR1 SGHTS and CDR2 YDEGEE come from the germline V gene. The J segment lost 3 bases and the V segment lost 4 bases, leaving 6 bases of the junction unmatched. CDR3 amino acids: CASSARRGGYEQYF. CDR3 in DNA: TGTGCCAGCAGCGCCCGACGGGGGGGCTACGAGCAGTACTTC.

The chain couples TRBV5-4 to TRBJ1-1; TRBD1 is a possible D gene (5 bases). There are 14 residues in the CDR3. Germline CDR1 is SGHNT and CDR2 is YYREEE (reference sequence). Trimming took off 3 bases at V and 7 bases at J, with 16 bases between the two ends. The CDR3 coding sequence is TGTGCCAGCAGCTGGAGCGGGGATAGGGGTGAAGCTTTCTTT. Translated: CASSWSGDRGEAFF.

The rearrangement joins TRBV28 to TRBJ2-5; tentative D call: TRBD1 (5 bases). V lost 6 bases, J lost 1 base, and 12 bases lay in between. This CDR3 has 14 residues. Germline values: CDR1 MDHEN, CDR2 SYDVKM. The CDR3 DNA sequence: TGTGCCAGCAGCATCGTGGACACCCAAGAGACCCAGTACTTC. Its translation: CASSIVDTQETQYF.

The chain is built from TRBV11-1 and TRBJ2-2; 10 bases are shared with TRBD1. CDR3 length equals 16 residues. The J segment lost 3 bases and the V segment lost 4 bases, leaving 5 bases of the junction unmatched. Per germline, CDR1 SGHAT and CDR2 FQDESV (reference sequence). This chain's CDR3 is CASSSWTGGDTGELFF. Here the CDR3 DNA reads TGTGCCAGCAGCTCCTGGACAGGGGGTGACACCGGGGAGCTGTTTTTT.

The chain couples TRBV7-3 to TRBJ2-7; 9 bases fit TRBD1. Germline V gives CDR1 SGHTA, CDR2 FQGTGA. The CDR3 contains 15 residues. V dropped 5 bases and J dropped 9; count of bases not matched to a gene: 14. CDR3 protein: CASSIRPGQGYAQYF. The CDR3 coding sequence is TGTGCCAGCAGCATACGTCCGGGACAGGGATATGCGCAGTACTTC. Combining the CDR3 with reference TRBV7-3 and TRBJ2-7 gives the whole variable domain GAGVSQTPSNKVTEKGKYVELRCDPISGHTALYWYRQSLGQGPEFLIYFQGTGAADDSGLPNDRFFAVRPEGSVSTLKIQRTERGDSAVYLCASSIRPGQGYAQYFGPGTRLTVT.

This clone was counted a few times. The chain carries TRBV5-1 and TRBJ1-2; D possibly corresponds to TRBD1 (6 bases). Germline loops: CDR1 SGHRS, CDR2 YFSETQ. The CDR3 runs to 15 residues. Trimming stripped 1 base from V and 5 bases from J, with 15 bases between. The CDR3 sequence: CASSLTDSLFYGYTF. The CDR3 DNA reads TGCGCCAGCAGCTTGACGGACAGTCTATTTTATGGCTACACCTTC.

This chain connects TRBV4-1 to TRBJ2-7, with D perhaps matching TRBD1 (6 bases). This CDR3 contains 13 residues. V dropped 3 bases and J dropped 2 bases, with 8 bases sitting between them. The germline gives CDR1 MGHRA, CDR2 YSYEKL. In nucleotides, the CDR3 is TGCGCCAGCAGCCAGGGGGCGACCTACGAGCAGTACTTC. It is translated as CASSQGATYEQYF.

The chain combines TRBV28 with TRBJ2-5, with 11 bases that match TRBD2. The CDR3 extends over 14 amino acids. J gave up 2 bases and V 6 bases, and 2 bases lay outside the gene matches. From germline, CDR1 is MDHEN and CDR2 SYDVKM. The CDR3 DNA reads TGTGCCAGCAGGGTAGCGGGAGGGCAAGAGACCCAGTACTTC. Translation: CASRVAGGQETQYF.

The chain links TRBV4-2 to TRBJ2-7, with TRBD2 identical over 8 bases. The CDR3 is 18 residues long. V dropped 0 bases and J dropped 3; count of bases not matched to a gene: 13. From germline, CDR1 is LGHNA and CDR2 YNFKEQ. The CDR3 region has the DNA TGTGCCAGCAGCCAAGATCTAGGGGAGCGGGAGATGTTCTACGAGCAGTACTTC. Encoded protein: CASSQDLGEREMFYEQYF.

This chain uses TRBV7-9 with TRBJ2-5, with TRBD1 matching over 11 bases. The CDR3 covers 15 residues. V trimming: 5 bases; J trimming: 2 bases; junction bases outside the gene matches: 4. CDR1 SEHNR and CDR2 FQNEAQ come from the germline V gene (reference sequence). CDR3 coding DNA: TGTGCCAGCAGCCAAGGGACAGGGGGGCAAGAGACCCAGTACTTC. It codes for CASSQGTGGQETQYF.

The V gene is TRBV9, the J gene TRBJ2-3; TRBD2 might be the D (5 bases). Trimming took off 2 bases at V and 3 bases at J, with 16 bases between the two ends. The CDR3 consists of 16 residues. Germline CDR1 reads SGDLS; CDR2 reads YYNGEE. CDR3 DNA: TGTGCCAGCAGCGTGGACTCCGGTCCTCCGACAGATACGCAGTATTTT. Translated, it gives CASSVDSGPPTDTQYF.